This T cell receptor beta chain was captured in a study of T cells in Graves' hyperthyroidism and ophthalmopathy. RNA transcripts provided the source from which TCR beta CDR3 regions were amplified. First-round RT-PCR with HTBI primers amplified the TCR CDR3 region. TCRdb processed the multiplex PCR reads anew with MiXCR; each CDR3 protein has one entry. There are about 400,000 distinct CDR3 sequences in the sample; under 15% occur only once, and less than 10% lies in the top ten. Details on this clonotype: Its antigen remains unknown.

Regarding the study as a whole: A model of 13 V-J features distinguished ophthalmopathy from stable hyperthyroidism. Within blood appeared most thyroid clonotypes that had expanded above 0.001.

Uncontrolled infection, other autoimmune disease, pregnancy and lactation each barred patients from inclusion. 10 ml fresh peripheral blood yielded the PBMCs. J was trimmed by 2 bases and V by 0 bases; bases with no gene match: 2. Germline assignment: CDR1 SGDLS and CDR2 YYNGEE. The CDR3 sequence is 17 residues long. This TCR came from a woman aged 18-29 years with Graves' hyperthyroidism. The chain recombines TRBV9 with TRBJ2-2, with TRBD2 matching over 12 bases. The sequenced sample was blood. Here the CDR3 DNA reads TGTGCCAGCAGCGTAGGGACTAGCGGGGTCAACACCGGGGAGCTGTTTTTT. It is translated as CASSVGTSGVNTGELFF.